Listed below are T cell receptor beta chains from one sample, sequenced in a study of blood T cells in healthy people across ages. TCRdb re-derived calls from the 5' RACE reads in MiXCR, one entry per CDR3 protein. The data hold approximately 1,700,000 distinct CDR3 sequences, with 30% to 40% observed a single time. The sample taken for sequencing was blood. The receptors were gathered from a human donor in good health. Each CDR3 is given with its conserved first and last residue. The order of the fields is CDR3 protein, CDR3 DNA, clone size, D gene, V gene, J gene. D genes are given only for firm matches. Some rows have no size entry. The others give once, few or many, or a class for an expanded clone.

CAISRLLNEKLFF	TGTGCCATCAGCCGGTTGCTTAATGAAAAACTGTTTTTT	.	.	TRBV10-3	TRBJ1-4
CSAWRGRKNTEAFF	TGCAGTGCGTGGAGGGGACGGAAGAACACTGAAGCTTTCTTT	.	.	TRBV20-1	TRBJ1-1
CASRIDGPYGANVLTF	TGTGCCAGCAGGATCGACGGACCATATGGGGCCAACGTCCTGACTTTC	many	.	TRBV6-5	TRBJ2-6
CATSQDSNEQFF	TGTGCCACCAGCCAGGACAGCAATGAGCAGTTCTTC	once	.	TRBV15	TRBJ2-1
CASSHQGVSDNGQFF	TGTGCCAGCAGCCACCAGGGGGTCAGTGACAATGGGCAGTTCTTC	.	TRBD1	TRBV7-9	TRBJ2-1
CSAIDPTGGSYEQYF	TGCAGTGCTATTGACCCTACAGGGGGAAGCTACGAGCAGTACTTC	few	TRBD1	TRBV20-1	TRBJ2-7
CASSQPGQGTVYGYTF	TGCGCCAGCAGCCAACCCGGACAGGGGACTGTCTATGGCTACACCTTC	.	TRBD1	TRBV4-3	TRBJ1-2
CASSVGIENIQYF	TGTGCCAGCAGCGTAGGAATAGAAAACATTCAGTACTTC	.	.	TRBV9	TRBJ2-4
CSAMDGVLYYEQYF	TGCAGTGCTATGGACGGAGTATTATACTACGAGCAGTACTTC	.	.	TRBV20-1	TRBJ2-7
CASSQDRTAYFFHYGYTF	TGCGCCAGCAGCCAAGATCGTACAGCCTACTTCTTCCACTATGGCTACACCTTC	.	.	TRBV4-3	TRBJ1-2
CASSRRPPTDTQYF	TGTGCCAGCAGCAGGCGACCACCCACAGATACGCAGTATTTT	few	.	TRBV7-9	TRBJ2-3
CSVGSRGQNFQETQYF	TGCAGCGTTGGTAGCAGGGGACAGAACTTCCAAGAGACCCAGTACTTC	.	TRBD1	TRBV29-1	TRBJ2-5
CSVEEAISENHSYNEQFF	TGCAGCGTTGAAGAAGCAATTTCCGAGAACCACTCCTACAATGAGCAGTTCTTC	.	.	TRBV29-1	TRBJ2-1
CASSLLPGGNSPLHF	TGTGCCAGCAGTTTATTGCCAGGGGGGAATTCACCCCTCCACTTT	few	TRBD1	TRBV27	TRBJ1-6
CASSFLDGAEQYF	TGTGCCAGCAGCTTTCTAGACGGTGCTGAGCAGTACTTC	once	.	TRBV7-2	TRBJ2-7
CASSLPAGSDGYTF	TGTGCCAGCAGCTTGCCAGCAGGGTCGGATGGCTACACCTTC	.	.	TRBV7-9	TRBJ1-2
CAIRRDYNTEAFF	TGTGCCATCCGCCGCGACTATAACACTGAAGCTTTCTTT	few	.	TRBV10-3	TRBJ1-1
CASSQDISLDRRNSYEQYF	TGTGCCAGCAGCCAAGATATATCACTCGACAGGAGAAACTCCTACGAGCAGTACTTC	.	.	TRBV4-2	TRBJ2-7
CASSRVVGAENTEAFF	TGTGCCAGCAGCCGCGTAGTGGGGGCCGAGAACACTGAAGCTTTCTTT	once	.	TRBV7-2	TRBJ1-1
CASRGGGMDTQYF	TGTGCCAGCAGGGGAGGGGGAATGGATACGCAGTATTTT	.	.	TRBV6-5	TRBJ2-3
CASSTTGVTEAFF	TGTGCCAGCAGTACCACAGGGGTCACTGAAGCTTTCTTT	.	TRBD1	TRBV25-1	TRBJ1-1
CAIRNIFMNTEAFF	TGTGCCATTCGAAATATATTCATGAACACTGAAGCTTTCTTT	.	.	TRBV6-2/TRBV6-3	TRBJ1-1
CASSSYTGELFF	TGTGCCAGCAGTTCATACACCGGGGAGCTGTTTTTT	many	.	TRBV5-1	TRBJ2-2
CASNAAQGTGELFF	TGTGCCAGCAACGCCGCGCAGGGGACCGGGGAGCTGTTTTTT	once	.	TRBV12-3/TRBV12-4	TRBJ2-2
CSVGKWEEQFF	TGCAGCGTTGGGAAGTGGGAGGAGCAGTTCTTC	.	.	TRBV29-1	TRBJ2-1
CASSLTGGYYYNEQFF	TGTGCCAGCAGTTTGACAGGGGGCTATTACTACAATGAGCAGTTCTTC	.	TRBD1	TRBV6-6	TRBJ2-1
CSADGTGYGYTF	TGCAGTGCTGACGGGACAGGGTATGGCTACACCTTC	few	TRBD1	TRBV20-1	TRBJ1-2
CASSLELYTDTQYF	TGTGCCAGCAGCTTAGAATTGTACACAGATACGCAGTATTTT	few	.	TRBV7-9	TRBJ2-3
CAGSPNSGGARNEQFF	TGTGCCGGCAGCCCCAATAGCGGGGGGGCCAGGAATGAGCAGTTCTTC	.	TRBD2	TRBV7-9	TRBJ2-1
CASSSIIQGNEQYF	TGTGCCAGCAGTTCCATAATACAGGGTAACGAGCAGTACTTC	.	.	TRBV12-3/TRBV12-4	TRBJ2-7
CSARDLRNTYEQYF	TGCAGTGCTAGAGATCTGCGGAACACCTACGAGCAGTACTTC	.	.	TRBV20-1	TRBJ2-7
CASSPRLRGDTQYF	TGTGCCAGCAGCCCTCGGCTTAGGGGAGATACGCAGTATTTT	.	.	TRBV7-9	TRBJ2-3
CAISDRAPNDNEQFF	TGTGCCATCAGTGATCGGGCGCCGAACGACAATGAGCAGTTCTTC	few	.	TRBV10-3	TRBJ2-1
CASSLHRLDTQYF	TGTGCCAGCAGTTTACACAGGCTAGATACGCAGTATTTT	.	.	TRBV12-3/TRBV12-4	TRBJ2-3
CASSLWLAGRQETQYF	TGTGCCAGCAGCTTGTGGCTAGCGGGGCGCCAAGAGACCCAGTACTTC	few	TRBD2	TRBV5-6	TRBJ2-5
CASSSYSGTGSVSEQFF	TGTGCCAGCAGCTCCTACTCCGGGACAGGCAGTGTTTCTGAGCAGTTCTTC	.	TRBD1	TRBV5-6	TRBJ2-1
CASSSTGGNFYEQYF	TGTGCCAGCAGCTCGACAGGGGGTAATTTCTACGAGCAGTACTTC	few	TRBD1	TRBV7-2	TRBJ2-7
CAIRETETYNEQFF	TGTGCCATCAGGGAGACGGAAACCTACAATGAGCAGTTCTTC	.	.	TRBV10-3	TRBJ2-1
CASSRAASGETQYF	TGTGCCAGCAGCCGGGCGGCTAGCGGAGAGACCCAGTACTTC	few	TRBD2	TRBV7-3	TRBJ2-5
CASSYDRGEGYTF	TGTGCCAGCAGTTACGACAGGGGAGAGGGCTACACCTTC	.	TRBD1	TRBV6-5	TRBJ1-2